This T cell receptor (beta chain) is drawn from a study of cytomegalovirus exposure and HLA in healthy donors. V lost 3 bases and J 7 bases, leaving 13 bases between the germline ends. This CDR3 has 13 residues. Germline V gene lookup returns CDR1 SGDLS and CDR2 YYNGEE. Amplification used 60 Vbeta primers and 13 Jbeta primers. Sequencing was performed with immunoSEQ multiplex PCR; in TCRdb, only in-frame clones are kept and a portion is missing. This table holds roughly 140,000 clones, roughly 80% found once. The source material was PBMCs. The TCR was taken from a middle-aged man in good health and CMV-seronegative. The gene calls are TRBV9 and TRBJ1-1, with D possibly being TRBD1 (6 bases). CDR3 sequence reads: CASSARVGGEAFF. The CDR3 nucleotides are TGTGCCAGCAGCGCCCGGGTAGGGGGTGAAGCTTTCTTT. Combining the CDR3 with reference TRBV9 and TRBJ1-1 gives the whole variable domain DSGVTQTPKHLITATGQRVTLRCSPRSGDLSVYWYQQSLDQGLQFLIQYYNGEERAKGNILERFSAQQFPDLHSELNLSSLELGDSALYFCASSARVGGEAFFGQGTRLTVV.